Sequencing of this T cell receptor beta chain was carried out in a study of T cells after yellow fever vaccination. The wider study: Fractions containing few cells were prepared with SMART-Seq v4 Ultra Low Input.

This clonotype has a handful of counts. In making TCR cDNA, 5'RACE template switching added a universal primer site and UMIs to it. TCRdb re-called the 5' RACE reads through MiXCR, storing one row per CDR3 protein. The sample has hundreds of thousands of distinct CDR3 sequences, around 4% seen once. The CDR3 covers 14 residues. V lost 5 bases and J 0 bases, leaving 11 bases between the germline ends. Germline V gene lookup returns CDR1 LGHNA and CDR2 YSLEER. The clonotype originates from a young man who received the YFV17D yellow fever vaccine. V and J are TRBV4-3 and TRBJ2-7, with D possibly matching TRBD1 (5 bases). Sequenced here: PBMCs, sampled on the day of the yellow fever booster vaccination. The CDR3 nucleotides are TGCGCCAGCAGCGAAGGGGCAGGCTCCTACGAGCAGTACTTC. Its translation is CASSEGAGSYEQYF.